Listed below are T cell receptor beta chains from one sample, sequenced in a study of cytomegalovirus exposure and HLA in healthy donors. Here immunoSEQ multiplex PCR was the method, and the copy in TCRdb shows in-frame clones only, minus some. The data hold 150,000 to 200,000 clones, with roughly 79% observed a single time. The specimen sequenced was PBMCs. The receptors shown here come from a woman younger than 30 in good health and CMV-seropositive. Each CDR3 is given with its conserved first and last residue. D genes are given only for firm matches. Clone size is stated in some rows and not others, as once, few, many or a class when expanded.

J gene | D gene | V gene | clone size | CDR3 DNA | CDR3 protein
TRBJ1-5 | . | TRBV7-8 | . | TGTGCCAGCAGTGCCAGGGATTTTAATCAGCCCCAGCATTTT | CASSARDFNQPQHF
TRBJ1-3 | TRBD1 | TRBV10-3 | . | TGTGCCATCAGTTTCCCGACAGGGCGAACTGGAAACACCATATATTTT | CAISFPTGRTGNTIYF
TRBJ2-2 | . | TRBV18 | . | TGTGCCAGCTCACCGCCCACTAGTCTCGGGGAGCTGTTTTTT | CASSPPTSLGELFF
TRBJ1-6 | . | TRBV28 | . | TGTGCCAGCAGGCAAGCATCACCCCTCCACTTT | CASRQASPLHF
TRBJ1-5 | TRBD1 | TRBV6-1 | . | TGTGCCAGCAGTGCCACAGGGGACAGCCAGCCCCAGCATTTT | CASSATGDSQPQHF
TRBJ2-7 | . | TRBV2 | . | TGTGCCAGCAGTGTTTCGGGCGAGCAGTACTTC | CASSVSGEQYF
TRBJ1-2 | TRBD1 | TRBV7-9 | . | TGTGCCAGCAGCTTTCTGGCTCAGACAGGGTCAGCAGCTAACTATGGCTACACCTTC | CASSFLAQTGSAANYGYTF
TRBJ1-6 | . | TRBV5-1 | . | TGCGCCAGCAGCTGGAGGGCGGGGGATAATTCACCCCTCCACTTT | CASSWRAGDNSPLHF
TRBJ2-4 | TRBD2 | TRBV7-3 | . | TGTGCCAGCAGCTTAAATAGCGGGGTGGGAAACATTCAGTACTTC | CASSLNSGVGNIQYF
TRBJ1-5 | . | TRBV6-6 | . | TGTGCCAGCAGTTACTCTTTAACAGGAAACAATCAGCCCCAGCATTTT | CASSYSLTGNNQPQHF
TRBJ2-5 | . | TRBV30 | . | TGTGCCTGGAGTGTAGGGGGGGCCTGGGAGACCCAGTACTTC | CAWSVGGAWETQYF
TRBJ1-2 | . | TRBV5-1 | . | TGCGCCAGCAGCGAAACGACTGGGAACTATGGCTACACCTTC | CASSETTGNYGYTF
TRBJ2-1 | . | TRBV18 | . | TGTGCCAGCTCGCGCTCGGGACTTAACAATGAGCAGTTCTTC | CASSRSGLNNEQFF
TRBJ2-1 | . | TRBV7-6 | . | TGTGCCAGCAGCTTACAGGCTGCGACGGAGCAGTTCTTC | CASSLQAATEQFF
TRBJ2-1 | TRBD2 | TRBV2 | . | TGTGCCAGCAGTACTAGCGGGGGCTACAATGAGCAGTTCTTC | CASSTSGGYNEQFF
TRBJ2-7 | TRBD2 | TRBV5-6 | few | TGTGCCAGCAGCGGGTGGAGGGAGGGCCACGAGCAGTACTTC | CASSGWREGHEQYF
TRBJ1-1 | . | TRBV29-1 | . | TGCAGCGCTGGGGAGGACACTGAAGCTTTCTTT | CSAGEDTEAFF
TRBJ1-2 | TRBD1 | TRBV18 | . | TGTGCCAGCTCACTTCGACAGGGGGACTCTAACTATGGCTACACCTTC | CASSLRQGDSNYGYTF
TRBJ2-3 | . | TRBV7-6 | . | TGTGCCAGCAGCTACCAAAAACCCGGGACAACTAGCACAGATACGCAGTATTTT | CASSYQKPGTTSTDTQYF
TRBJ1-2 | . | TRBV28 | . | TGTGCCAGCAGTTTACGGAGTGGCTACACCTTC | CASSLRSGYTF
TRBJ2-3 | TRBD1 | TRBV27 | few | TGTGCCAGCAGCCCCGGGACAGCCCCAGATACGCAGTATTTT | CASSPGTAPDTQYF
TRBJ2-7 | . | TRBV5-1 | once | TGCGCCAGCAGCTTGGCTACAGCATACGAGCAGTACTTC | CASSLATAYEQYF
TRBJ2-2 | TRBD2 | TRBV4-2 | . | TGTGCCAGCAGCCAGTATCTAGCGGGGGGTGGTACCGGGGAGCTGTTTTTT | CASSQYLAGGGTGELFF
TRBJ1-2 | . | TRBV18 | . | TGTGCCAGCTCCCTAGACAGGAACTATGGCTACACCTTC | CASSLDRNYGYTF
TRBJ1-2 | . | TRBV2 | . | TGTGCCAGCAGTCAAGACAGAAGCTATGGCTACACCTTC | CASSQDRSYGYTF
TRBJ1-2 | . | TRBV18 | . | TGTGCCAGCTCACCACCTAGGGGGTCGGGATATGGCTACACCTTC | CASSPPRGSGYGYTF
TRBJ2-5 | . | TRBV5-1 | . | TGCGCCAGCAGTGCCGGAGTAGGAGAGACCCAGTACTTC | CASSAGVGETQYF
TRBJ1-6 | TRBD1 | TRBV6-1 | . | TGTGCCAGCAGAGCGACAGGGGCCAATTCACCCCTCCACTTT | CASRATGANSPLHF
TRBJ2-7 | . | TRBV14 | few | TGTGCCAGCAGCCAAGATATAGTTCCCGAGCAGTACTTC | CASSQDIVPEQYF
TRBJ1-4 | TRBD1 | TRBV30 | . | TGTGCCGGAGGGGGACGGAGGGACAGTAATAATGAAAAACTGTTTTTT | CAGGGRRDSNNEKLFF
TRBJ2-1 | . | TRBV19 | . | TGTGCCATCATTTCACCGGGGAATGAGCAGTTCTTC | CAIISPGNEQFF
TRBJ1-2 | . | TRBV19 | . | TGTGCCAGTAGTATAGGGCCAGGGGCCTATGGCTACACCTTC | CASSIGPGAYGYTF
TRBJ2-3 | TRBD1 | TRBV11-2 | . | TGTGCCAGCAGCTTAGGTTCTTTCTTGGGACAGGGTACGACTCGGCCGCAGTATTTT | CASSLGSFLGQGTTRPQYF
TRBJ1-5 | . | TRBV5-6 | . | TGTGCCAGCAGCACGGGACTCCTACATCAGCCCCAGCATTTT | CASSTGLLHQPQHF
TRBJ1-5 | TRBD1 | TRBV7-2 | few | TGTGCCAGCAGCCTTGACAGGGGTAGCAATCAGCCCCAGCATTTT | CASSLDRGSNQPQHF
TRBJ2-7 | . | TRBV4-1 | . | TGCGCCAGCAGCCAGAGTGAAGGACACTACGAGCAGTACTTC | CASSQSEGHYEQYF
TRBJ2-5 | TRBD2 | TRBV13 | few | TGTGCCAGCAGCCACAGTTACCTAGCGGGGTCACTTAGGGAGACCCAGTACTTC | CASSHSYLAGSLRETQYF
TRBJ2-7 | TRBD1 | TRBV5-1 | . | TGCGCCAGCAGCACCGGACAGGCGAGAACCTACGAGCAGTACTTC | CASSTGQARTYEQYF
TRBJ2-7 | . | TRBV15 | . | TGTGCCACCAGCTTCTCGGTTTCCTACGAGCAGTACTTC | CATSFSVSYEQYF
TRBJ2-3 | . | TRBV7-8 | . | TGTGCCAGCAGCTCCGGGATGGAAGATACGCAGTATTTT | CASSSGMEDTQYF
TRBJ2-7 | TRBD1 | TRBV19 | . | TGTGCCAGTAATAAGGGGACAGGGGCCGAGCAGTACTTC | CASNKGTGAEQYF
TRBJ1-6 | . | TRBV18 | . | TGTGCCAGCTCACCACCAACAGGTGGCAATAATTCACCCCTCCACTTT | CASSPPTGGNNSPLHF
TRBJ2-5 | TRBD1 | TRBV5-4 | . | TGTGCCAGCAGCCGACAGGGGGCGCAGGAGACCCAGTACTTC | CASSRQGAQETQYF
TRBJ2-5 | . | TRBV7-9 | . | TGTGCCAGCAGCTTTCTAGAGACCCAGTACTTC | CASSFLETQYF
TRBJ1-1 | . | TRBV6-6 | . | TGTGCCAGAGTCCGGGGGGTTGCTGAAGCTTTCTTT | CARVRGVAEAFF
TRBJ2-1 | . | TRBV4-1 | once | TGCGCCAGCAGCCCCGAACCAGGGCTATCCTACAATGAGCAGTTCTTC | CASSPEPGLSYNEQFF
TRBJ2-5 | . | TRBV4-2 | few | TGTGCCAGCAGCCAAGATCGGGGGAGTCAAGAGACCCAGTACTTC | CASSQDRGSQETQYF
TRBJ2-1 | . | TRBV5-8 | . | TGTGCCAGCAGCTGGGAGTGGAATGAGCAGTTCTTC | CASSWEWNEQFF
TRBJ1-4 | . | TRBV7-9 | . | TGTGCCAGCAGCCTGGACTCGGAAAAACTGTTTTTT | CASSLDSEKLFF
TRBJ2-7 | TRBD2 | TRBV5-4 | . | TGTGCCAGCAGCTTTGGGGCTAGCGGGGCCCTATCCTACGAGCAGTACTTC | CASSFGASGALSYEQYF